This T cell receptor beta chain was found in a study of T cells in Graves' hyperthyroidism and ophthalmopathy. This clonotype appeared many times. Exclusions: uncontrolled infection, other autoimmune disease, pregnancy, lactation. Diagnoses were established using clinical symptoms, serum thyroxine and TRAb, thyroid ultrasound and orbital computed tomography. The PBMCs were sourced from fresh peripheral blood (about 9.7 ml). With 4 bases clipped from V and 7 bases from J, the junction kept 8 bases outside the gene matches. The CDR3 loop spans 14 amino acids. Germline lookup yields CDR1 DFQATT and CDR2 SNEGSKA (reference sequence). Amplification yielded TCR beta CDR3 regions, with RNA transcripts as the source. HTBI primers drove first-round RT-PCR of the TCR CDR3. TCRdb reprocessed the multiplex PCR reads with MiXCR, giving one entry per CDR3 protein. The table records roughly 180,000 distinct CDR3 sequences, over 7.5% of them present only once.

The source of this sequence is a woman under 30 with Graves' hyperthyroidism that later progressed to Graves' ophthalmopathy. The sequencing sample was made of blood. The chain employs TRBV20-1 and TRBJ2-3; 10 nucleotides align to TRBD2. CDR3: CSATSGGDLNTQYF. In DNA, the CDR3 is TGCAGTGCTACGAGCGGGGGGGACTTGAATACGCAGTATTTT.